The 24 T cell receptor beta chains listed next were all sequenced from one sample in a study of blood T cell repertoires in COVID-19. Assay: immunoSEQ multiplex PCR; the TCRdb copy retains only in-frame clones and omits some. The table has hundreds of thousands of clones, approximately 88% seen once. The sequenced sample consisted of peripheral blood. These receptors all come from a woman aged 25 to 39 with COVID-19, enrolled during active disease.

The rearrangement links TRBV5-6 to TRBJ2-7; TRBD1 might be the D (5 bases). Trimming cost V 4 bases and J 3 bases, with 20 bases left between them. The CDR3 extends over 16 amino acids. Germline CDR1 reads SGHDT; CDR2 reads YYEEEE. The CDR3 DNA reads TGTGCCAGCAGCCAGGGTTCTGGCCATGCCCTCTACGAGCAGTACTTC. The encoded protein is CASSQGSGHALYEQYF.

V gene TRBV5-8 combines with J gene TRBJ2-7, with D possibly TRBD2 on 5 matching bases. CDR3 size: 14 residues. V was cut by 0 bases and J by 5 bases, with 12 bases left in between. From germline, CDR1 is SGHTS and CDR2 YDEGEE. The CDR3 DNA reads TGTGCCAGCAGCTTGGGGGGAGCGATGGACGAGCAGTACGTC. As protein: CASSLGGAMDEQYV.

The chain couples TRBV3-1 (or the pseudogene TRBV3-2) to TRBJ2-2; 13 nucleotides align to TRBD2. Losses at the gene ends were 5 bases for V and 1 base for J; bases not matched to a gene: 10. CDR3 length: 19 residues. CDR1 LGHDT and CDR2 YNNKEL come from the germline V gene (reference sequence). The CDR3 nucleotides read TGTGCCAGCAGCTATTATGGACTAGCGGGGGCTTTGAACACCGGGGAGCTGTTTTTT. It translates to CASSYYGLAGALNTGELFF.

The chain combines TRBV4-3 with TRBJ2-3, with TRBD2 identical over 11 bases. This CDR3 spans 19 amino acids. The V segment lost 3 bases and the J segment 4 bases; nucleotides outside the gene matches: 15. From germline, CDR1 is LGHNA and CDR2 YSLEER. The chain's CDR3 is CASSQEFKETSGDPDTQYF. CDR3 sequence (DNA): TGCGCCAGCAGCCAGGAATTCAAAGAGACTAGCGGGGACCCAGATACGCAGTATTTT.

The count of this clone is one. The chain has TRBV5-1 and TRBJ2-3; 9 positions match TRBD2. CDR3 length: 15 amino acids. V gave up 6 bases and J gave up 2 bases; unmatched junction bases: 7. Germline V CDR1 and CDR2: SGHRS, YFSETQ. This CDR3 is CASKGLAGFTDTQYF. CDR3 in DNA: TGCGCCAGCAAGGGCCTAGCGGGATTCACAGATACGCAGTATTTT.

J is TRBJ1-3 and V is TRBV12-5; perhaps TRBD1 as D (5 bases). The germline V gene encodes CDR1 LGHNT and CDR2 FRNRAP. The CDR3 spans 15 residues. V lost 3 bases and J lost 3, with 12 bases in between. CDR3 residues: CASGFVGVGGNTIYF. In DNA, the CDR3 is TGTGCTAGTGGTTTCGTAGGGGTGGGTGGAAACACCATATATTTT.

Written as DNA, the CDR3 is TGTGCCAGCAGTCCGGGACAGGGGAACTACAATGAGCAGTTCTTC. Its protein product is CASSPGQGNYNEQFF. The gene calls are TRBV11-1 and TRBJ2-1; 10 bases agree with TRBD1. Germline values: CDR1 SGHAT, CDR2 FQDESV (reference sequence). V lost 6 bases, J lost 3 bases, and 5 bases stayed unmatched. This CDR3 is 15 amino acids long.

The rearrangement uses TRBV3-1 (or the pseudogene TRBV3-2) and TRBJ2-1, with 10 bases fitting TRBD2. CDR1 and CDR2 (germline): LGHDT, YNNKEL (reference sequence). This CDR3 contains 16 residues. Unmatched junction bases numbered 8, after V lost 4 bases and J lost 5 bases. CDR3 coding DNA: TGTGCCAGCAGCCGTTCTAGCGGGAGAACAGACAATGAGCAGTTCTTC. It specifies CASSRSSGRTDNEQFF.

The chain combines TRBV19 with TRBJ1-5; D possibly corresponds to TRBD1 (6 bases). This CDR3 region has 15 residues. V lost 7 bases and J lost 6, with 19 bases in between. Germline V CDR1 and CDR2: LNHDA, SQIVND (reference sequence). CDR3 bases: TGTGCCAGTAACGTTGACAGGTGGGGTCGTCAGCCCCAGCATTTT. The encoded protein is CASNVDRWGRQPQHF.

The chain has TRBV27 and TRBJ2-1; 10 bases are a match to TRBD2. CDR1 and CDR2 from the germline V gene are MNHEY and SMNVEV (reference sequence). V shed 2 bases, J shed 5 bases, and the junction held 21 bases outside the gene matches. There are 21 residues in the CDR3. DNA for the CDR3: TGTGCCAGCAGTTTAGCCCCAGTAGGGAGTTTAGCGGGGGGTCCCAACAATGAGCAGTTCTTC. Its translation is CASSLAPVGSLAGGPNNEQFF.

The chain joins TRBV1 to TRBJ2-2; the table's TRBD2 call for D was not verified on the DNA. TRBV1 is reported as a pseudogene. This CDR3 is built from 17 residues. The CDR3 DNA follows: TGCACCAGCAGCCAGGGTGAGCGGGGGGTGCTTACCGGGGAGCTGTTTTTT. As protein: CTSSQGERGVLTGELFF.

This chain connects TRBV7-2 to TRBJ1-2; D is possibly TRBD1 (5 bases). Germline values: CDR1 SGHTA, CDR2 FQGNSA. Trimming pared 0 bases from V and 9 bases from J, leaving 11 bases between. This CDR3 has 13 amino acids. The CDR3 DNA follows: TGTGCCAGCAGCTTAGCGAGCCAGGGTAGCTACACCTTC. Its translation is CASSLASQGSYTF.

The V call is TRBV9, the J call TRBJ2-1; weak D call: TRBD2 (7 bases). This CDR3 is built from 17 residues. Germline V gene lookup returns CDR1 SGDLS and CDR2 YYNGEE. The V gene lost 4 bases and the J gene lost 5 bases, with 22 bases spanning the gap. The CDR3 loop reads CASSTSRGGAPHNEQFF. CDR3 nucleotide sequence: TGTGCCAGCAGCACGAGTAGGGGGGGGGCCCCACACAATGAGCAGTTCTTC.

This clone appeared a few times. The chain joins TRBV4-1 to TRBJ1-3; TRBD1 might be the D (6 bases). Germline V CDR1 and CDR2: MGHRA, YSYEKL. This CDR3 spans 13 amino acids. The V and J ends lost 4 bases and 6 bases respectively, with 10 bases between them. Here the CDR3 reads CASSRTVLNTIYF. The CDR3 bases are TGCGCCAGCAGCCGGACAGTACTAAACACCATATATTTT.

The chain carries TRBV9 and TRBJ1-1, with TRBD1 as a possible D gene (5 bases). The CDR3 runs to 15 residues. CDR1 and CDR2 from the germline V gene are SGDLS and YYNGEE. Trimming shortened V by 0 bases and J by 1 base, and 10 bases separated the two germline ends. The CDR3 DNA follows: TGTGCCAGCAGCGTAGCTGGGGCGGCGAACACTGAAGCTTTCTTT. It translates to CASSVAGAANTEAFF.

The J gene is TRBJ1-3, the V gene TRBV7-2; D possibly corresponds to TRBD1 (6 bases). The germline V gene encodes CDR1 SGHTA and CDR2 FQGNSA. This CDR3 region has 14 residues. Trimming cost V 4 bases and J 7 bases, with 14 bases left between them. The CDR3 region has the DNA TGTGCCAGCAGCTCCCAGGGACAAAGTAACACCATATATTTT. Its protein is CASSSQGQSNTIYF.

Here the CDR3 DNA reads TGTGCCAGCAGCCGGACTAGCGGGGGGAGGGAGCAGTACTTC. Protein: CASSRTSGGREQYF. J is TRBJ2-7 and V is TRBV5-4; TRBD2 agrees at 14 bases. CDR1 SGHNT and CDR2 YYREEE come from the germline V gene (reference sequence). The CDR3 runs to 14 residues. The V gene end was trimmed by 4 bases and the J gene end by 7 bases; junction bases not matched to a gene: 4.

This rearrangement joins TRBV30 to TRBJ1-2; D is unresolved. The CDR3 consists of 15 residues. Per germline, CDR1 GTSNPN and CDR2 SVGIG (reference sequence). Between the trimmed V and J ends, which lost 2 bases and 1 base, there was a span of 14 bases. Here the CDR3 reads CAWSFSTRVNYGYTF. The CDR3 DNA sequence: TGTGCCTGGAGTTTTAGTACTAGGGTTAACTATGGCTACACCTTC.

This chain uses TRBV27 with TRBJ2-5; possibly TRBD1 for D (5 bases). CDR1 is MNHEY, CDR2 SMNVEV, per germline (reference sequence). Trimming pared 6 bases from V and 5 bases from J, leaving 19 bases between. The CDR3 is 15 amino acids. The CDR3 sequence: CASSPRGRDRETQYF. CDR3 nucleotides: TGTGCCAGCAGCCCTAGGGGCAGGGATCGCGAGACCCAGTACTTC.

The chain has TRBV9 and TRBJ1-2; D possibly corresponds to TRBD1 (5 bases). The CDR3 loop spans 17 amino acids. Germline CDR1 and CDR2: SGDLS and YYNGEE. The V gene lost 3 bases and the J gene lost 4 bases, with 22 bases spanning the gap. CDR3 nucleotides: TGTGCCAGCAGCGATCAGGAGGGGCAGGCCCTTGGCTATGGCTACACCTTC. Protein product: CASSDQEGQALGYGYTF.

The chain links TRBV5-6 to TRBJ1-5; 7 nucleotides agree with TRBD1. This CDR3 is 13 amino acids long. After removal of 1 base from V and 9 bases from J, the junction contained 4 bases not matched to a gene. CDR1 is SGHDT, CDR2 YYEEEE, per germline. In DNA form, the CDR3 reads TGTGCCAGCAGCTTGACAGGGGCGGGGCCCCAGCATTTT. It is translated as CASSLTGAGPQHF.

V gene TRBV6-6 combines with J gene TRBJ2-7; 8 positions agree with TRBD1. The CDR3 runs to 16 residues. V was pared by 2 bases and J by 7 bases, with 13 bases of the junction left unmatched. In germline, CDR1 is MNHNY, CDR2 SVGAGI (reference sequence). Here the CDR3 reads CASSYLTQGAGREQYF. CDR3 DNA sequence: TGTGCCAGCAGTTACCTGACCCAGGGGGCGGGGAGGGAGCAGTACTTC.

The CDR3 bases are TGTGCCAGCAGCCAGACTAGCGGGGAGCTGTTTTTT. Its translation: CASSQTSGELFF. The chain employs TRBV3-1 (or the pseudogene TRBV3-2) and TRBJ2-2; possibly TRBD2 for D (6 bases). Germline loops: CDR1 LGHDT, CDR2 YNNKEL (reference sequence). V lost 3 bases and J lost 7, with 6 bases in between. The CDR3 covers 12 residues.

The rearrangement joins TRBV28 to TRBJ2-7, with D uncertain. The CDR3 spans 15 residues. V was shortened by 3 bases and J by 2 bases, with 14 bases between the two germline ends. CDR1 and CDR2 (germline): MDHEN, SYDVKM. The CDR3 spells CASSFALVRAYEQYF. The CDR3 nucleotides are TGTGCCAGCAGTTTCGCTTTAGTGCGCGCCTACGAGCAGTACTTC.